Only one count was recorded for the clone carrying this T cell receptor beta chain. The antigen is undetermined. Germline V gene data show CDR1 as SQVTM and CDR2 as ANQGSEA. This CDR3 comprises 13 residues. V dropped 6 bases and J dropped 5 bases, with 16 bases sitting between them. The data were taken from a study of shared clonotypes between healthy human individuals. In the study overall: Every donor yielded three CD4 naive, three CD4 memory, two CD8 naive and one CD8 memory plate. Study-level points and caveats: Naive subsets typically showed greater estimated richness than memory subsets.

Original processing methods: With immunoSEQ giving junction-only sequences and no quality scores, filtering differed. Generated by immunoSEQ multiplex PCR, the TCRdb table keeps only in-frame clones and is missing some. V and J calls and clone size are given by that table; D and trimming were obtained from the DNA. Among 1.6 million or so clones listed, 98% were seen once. This clonotype originated in a man aged 25-45 years in good health. The J gene is TRBJ2-5, the V gene TRBV29-1; D unclear. The sequenced sample consisted of naive CD4+ T cells sorted from blood. The subset was: CD45RA+ positively selected. CDR3 residues: CSVSPLLGETQYF. Here the CDR3 DNA reads TGCAGCGTCTCCCCTCTCCTAGGGGAGACCCAGTACTTC.